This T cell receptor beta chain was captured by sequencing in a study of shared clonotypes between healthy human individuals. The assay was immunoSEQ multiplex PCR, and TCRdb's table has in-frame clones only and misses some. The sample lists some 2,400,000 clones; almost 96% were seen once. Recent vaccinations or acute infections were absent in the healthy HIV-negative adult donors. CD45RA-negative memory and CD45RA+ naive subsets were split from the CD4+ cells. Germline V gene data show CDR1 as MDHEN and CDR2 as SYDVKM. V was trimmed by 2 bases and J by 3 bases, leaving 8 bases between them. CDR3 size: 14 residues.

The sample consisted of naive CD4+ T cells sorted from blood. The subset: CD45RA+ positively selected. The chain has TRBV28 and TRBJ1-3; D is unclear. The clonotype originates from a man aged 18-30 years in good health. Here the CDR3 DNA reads TGTGCCAGCAGTTTAGTGCGGAGTGGAAACACCATATATTTT. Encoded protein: CASSLVRSGNTIYF.